What follows describes a single T cell receptor (beta chain). UMIs were added to TCR cDNA along with a universal primer site when it was made by 5'RACE template switching. One entry per CDR3 protein, called by TCRdb with MiXCR from the 5' RACE reads. This sample has about 350,000 distinct CDR3 sequences; more than 9% occur once, and the top ten carry roughly 18%. This sample is part of a study of T cells after yellow fever vaccination. Overall study: The authors prepared low-cell-number fractions using SMART-Seq v4 Ultra Low Input.

The specimen was PBMCs, collected on the day of the first yellow fever vaccination. The source is a man between 18 and 35 years old who received the YFV17D yellow fever vaccine.

This chain's CDR3 is CASSVAYGGHTIYF. In DNA form, the CDR3 reads TGTGCCAGCAGCGTAGCTTATGGGGGGCACACCATATATTTT. This sequence joins TRBV9 and TRBJ1-3; D possibly corresponds to TRBD1 (6 bases). CDR3 length: 14 amino acids. V gave up 0 bases and J gave up 8 bases, with 12 bases separating them. From germline, CDR1 is SGDLS and CDR2 YYNGEE.